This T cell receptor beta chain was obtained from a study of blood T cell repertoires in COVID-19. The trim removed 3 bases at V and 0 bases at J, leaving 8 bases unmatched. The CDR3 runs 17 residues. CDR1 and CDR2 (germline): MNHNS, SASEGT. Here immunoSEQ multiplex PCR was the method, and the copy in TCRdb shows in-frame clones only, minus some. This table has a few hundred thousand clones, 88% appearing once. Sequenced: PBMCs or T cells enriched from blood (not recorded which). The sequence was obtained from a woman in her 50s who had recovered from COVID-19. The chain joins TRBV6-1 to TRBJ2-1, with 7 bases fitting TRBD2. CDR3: CASSELLAGSSYNEQFF. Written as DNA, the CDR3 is TGTGCCAGCAGTGAGTTGTTAGCGGGTAGCTCCTACAATGAGCAGTTCTTC.